One and the same sample provided the 15 T cell receptor beta chains below, sequenced in a study of beta chain features in type 1 diabetes. Findings and caveats of the study: Type 1 diabetes patients showed a moderate but significant shortening of TCRB CDR3s in all four CD4+ subsets.

What was sequenced were expressed TCRB transcripts, since all of the isolated RNA had been reverse transcribed. The assay was immunoSEQ multiplex PCR, and TCRdb's table has in-frame clones only and misses some. In the table there are more than 100,000 clones, around 30% of which are singletons. Their antigens are not known. Sequencing used central memory CD4+ T cells from blood. These receptors were taken from a woman aged 18-30 years with type 1 diabetes.

The V and J genes are TRBV10-3 and TRBJ2-7; 8 nucleotides match TRBD1. Germline CDR1 is ENHRY and CDR2 is SYGVKD. V was clipped by 6 bases and J by 2 bases; unmatched bases: 12. The CDR3 runs 16 residues. The CDR3, as DNA: TGTGCCATCAGCCGAACCCCGGGACAGGCCGCCTACGAGCAGTACTTC. Amino acids: CAISRTPGQAAYEQYF.

This clone was observed a few times. The chain joins TRBV6-5 to TRBJ2-5, with a weak D call TRBD2 (6 bases). The germline CDR1 and CDR2 sequences are MNHEY and SVGAGI. The CDR3 loop spans 13 amino acids. Trimming took 4 bases from V and 8 from J, leaving 14 bases between them. This CDR3 reads CASSSTSSRTQYF. CDR3 nucleotides: TGTGCCAGCAGTTCAACTAGCAGTCGAACCCAGTACTTC.

V is TRBV27 and J is TRBJ2-7, with 15 bases lining up with TRBD2. Germline V lookup: CDR1 MNHEY, CDR2 SMNVEV (reference sequence). With V trimmed by 3 bases and J by 8 bases, 5 bases remained unmatched. CDR3 length: 15 residues. The CDR3 sequence is CASSFSGTSGRKQYF. DNA for the CDR3: TGTGCCAGCAGTTTTTCCGGGACTAGCGGGAGGAAGCAGTACTTC.

This clone was recorded a few times. The V gene is TRBV5-1, the J gene TRBJ2-3; 11 nucleotides agree with TRBD2. Germline loops: CDR1 SGHRS, CDR2 YFSETQ. Germline trimming cut 3 bases from V and 2 bases from J; bases unmatched to any gene: 5. The CDR3 consists of 16 residues. CDR3 region: CASSWGLAEFTDTQYF. For the CDR3, the DNA is TGCGCCAGCAGCTGGGGACTAGCGGAGTTCACAGATACGCAGTATTTT.

This clone showed up just a few times. V gene TRBV30 combines with J gene TRBJ1-5; maybe TRBD1 (6 bases). The CDR3 is 14 residues long. V gave up 1 base and J gave up 7 bases, with 14 bases separating them. Germline values: CDR1 GTSNPN, CDR2 SVGIG (reference sequence). The CDR3 loop reads CAWSGGGLEQPQHF. The CDR3 DNA is TGTGCCTGGAGTGGCGGGGGGCTAGAGCAGCCCCAGCATTTT. The full variable domain, completed using reference TRBV30 and TRBJ1-5, is SQTIHQWPATLVQPVGSPLSLECTVEGTSNPNLYWYRQAAGRGLQLLFYSVGIGQISSEVPQNLSASRPQDRQFILSSKKLLLSDSGFYLCAWSGGGLEQPQHFGDGTRLSIL.

Details on this clone: Other DNA sequences within the sample encode an identical CDR3. The V and J genes are TRBV5-1 and TRBJ1-2, with a weak D call TRBD1 (5 bases). V lost 0 bases and J lost 4, with 10 bases in between. The CDR3 loop spans 14 amino acids. CDR1 SGHRS and CDR2 YFSETQ come from the germline V gene. CDR3 sequence: CASSLEGAGYGYTF. The CDR3 nucleotides read TGCGCCAGCAGCTTGGAAGGGGCCGGCTATGGCTACACCTTC.

The J gene is TRBJ1-5, the V gene TRBV5-1; no firm D call. The germline gives CDR1 SGHRS, CDR2 YFSETQ. The CDR3 is 14 amino acids. V was pared by 0 bases and J by 6 bases, with 10 bases between. In DNA form, the CDR3 reads TGCGCCAGCAGCTTGGGGGAGAGCGGTCAGCCCCAGCATTTT. Its protein is CASSLGESGQPQHF.

This clone was detected a few times. The chain combines TRBV2 with TRBJ1-1, with D maybe TRBD1 (5 bases). The CDR3 has 15 amino acids. V was cut by 1 base and J by 1 base, with 10 bases left in between. Germline V gives CDR1 SNHLY, CDR2 FYNNEI. The CDR3 DNA follows: TGTGCCAGCAGTGAAGTGCCAGGGTGGAACACTGAAGCTTTCTTT. Translated: CASSEVPGWNTEAFF.

J is TRBJ2-1 and V is TRBV19; TRBD2 matches 9 bases. Germline V gene sequence: CDR1 LNHDA, CDR2 SQIVND (reference sequence). The trim removed 10 bases at V and 7 bases at J, leaving 11 bases unmatched. This CDR3 is 14 amino acids long. The CDR3 protein is CATVSGSFRNEQFF. Written as DNA, the CDR3 is TGTGCCACTGTTAGCGGGAGTTTTAGGAATGAGCAGTTCTTC.

This clone was counted only a few times. The gene calls are TRBV12-2 and TRBJ2-7; the DNA was not compared with TRBD1, the D call given in the table. TRBV12-2 is a pseudogene segment. This CDR3 is 17 amino acids long. Here the CDR3 DNA reads TGTGCAAGTCGCTTAGTGAGAACTGCAGACAGGATTTACGAGCAGTACGTC. It encodes CASRLVRTADRIYEQYV.

The rearrangement links TRBV29-1 to TRBJ2-1; 12 bases fit TRBD1. The CDR3 length is 17 residues. Germline assignment: CDR1 SQVTM and CDR2 ANQGSEA. V dropped 4 bases and J dropped 9; count of bases not matched to a gene: 16. The CDR3 sequence: CSVGPGQGAPSGGEQFF. Here the CDR3 DNA reads TGCAGCGTTGGGCCGGGACAGGGGGCTCCTTCCGGGGGTGAGCAGTTCTTC.

This clone was counted only a few times. V and J are TRBV4-3 and TRBJ2-3; TRBD1 is a possible D gene (5 bases). Germline lookup yields CDR1 LGHNA and CDR2 YSLEER. The CDR3 has 15 residues. Trimming shortened V by 4 bases and J by 1 base, and 12 bases separated the two germline ends. For the CDR3, the DNA is TGCGCCAGCAGCCTCAACCTACAGGGCACAGATACGCAGTATTTT. It encodes CASSLNLQGTDTQYF.

The chain combines TRBV27 with TRBJ2-3; TRBD2 agrees at 12 bases. The CDR3 consists of 18 residues. Germline lookup yields CDR1 MNHEY and CDR2 SMNVEV (reference sequence). After removal of 0 bases from V and 3 bases from J, the junction contained 7 bases not matched to a gene. Here the CDR3 reads CASSLSRTSGTGTDTQYF. The CDR3 nucleotides read TGTGCCAGCAGTTTATCAAGGACTAGCGGGACGGGGACAGATACGCAGTATTTT.

CDR3 nucleotides: TGTGCCATCAGTGAGTATAGCGGGAGGTCCTACAATGAGCAGTTCTTC. Protein: CAISEYSGRSYNEQFF. The chain recombines TRBV10-3 with TRBJ2-1, with TRBD2 matching 10 bases. The CDR3 runs 16 residues. Germline trimming cut 1 base from V and 1 base from J; bases unmatched to any gene: 1. Germline lookup yields CDR1 ENHRY and CDR2 SYGVKD.

The genes are TRBV6-1 and TRBJ1-1, with 7 nucleotides matching TRBD1. The CDR3 is 13 amino acids. With 5 bases clipped from V and 8 bases from J, the junction kept 8 bases outside the gene matches. Germline CDR1 reads MNHNS; CDR2 reads SASEGT. The CDR3 sequence: CASSLRGTAEAFF. The CDR3 DNA sequence: TGTGCCAGCAGTTTGAGGGGGACAGCGGAAGCTTTCTTT.